This T cell receptor (beta chain) was captured in a study of T cells expressing NK-cell markers. Across the whole study: Sorted CD3+CD56+NKG2C+, CD3+CD56+NKG2C- and CD3+CD56-NKG2C+ T cells supplied TCR beta repertoires. Seven HCMV-seropositive donors and one seronegative donor made up the eight sequenced donors.

Study-wide results and limits: In over 5 donors, dominant CD3+CD56+NKG2C+ clonotypes ranked among the top 10 CD8+ clonotypes. In several donors, dominant clonotypes made up about 28.3-60.1% of CD3+CD56-NKG2C+ cells.

Germline assignment: CDR1 DFQATT and CDR2 SNEGSKA (reference sequence). The CDR3 covers 14 residues. For each CDR3 protein, TCRdb gives one entry from its re-call of the 5' RACE reads, without DNA. The repertoire table contains 350,000 to 450,000 distinct CDR3 sequences. Comments on this clonotype: Its antigen remains unidentified.

V is TRBV20-1 and J is TRBJ1-5; TCRdb names TRBD1, which stays unverified in the absence of DNA. This clonotype was sampled from a man aged 18-75 years in good health. Sequenced: blood T cells: a sorted CD56 or NKG2C T cell subset, CD4+ or CD8+ T cells, or bulk PBMC T cells (not recorded which). This CDR3 reads CSARVDSLGGPQHF.